This entry is about one T cell receptor beta chain. Compared with germline, one end of the junction differs, possibly owing to a read error. Total RNA amounting to roughly 0.5 ug was the source from which TCR beta cDNA was made with a constant-region primer. Slightly modified ARM-PCR, run as three nested multiplex PCR rounds, produced the TCR beta libraries. TRBV1-TRBV30 forward primers paired with a C-beta reverse primer drove the first two PCR rounds, about 10 cycles each. TCRdb re-analysed the multiplex PCR reads in MiXCR, keeping a single row per CDR3 protein. This table holds approximately 79,000 distinct CDR3 sequences, roughly three quarters found once. This entry comes from a study of tumor-infiltrating lymphocytes in primary liver carcinoma. Starting material for RNA and DNA co-extraction consisted of about 20-32 mg of unsorted bulk tissue. These patients lived with chronic HBV infection and had never been treated.

The CDR3 runs to 16 residues. Germline V CDR1 and CDR2: MDHEN, SYDVKM. The receptor was derived from a man between 35 and 55 years old with primary liver carcinoma and hepatitis B virus infection. This chain joins TRBV28 and TRBJ2-4; D may be TRBD2 (5 bases). What was sequenced was liver tumor tissue from sampling region 4. The subset: tumor region T4, right-lateral pole. Here the CDR3 reads CASNLASGLAKSIQYF. In DNA form, the CDR3 reads TGTGCCAGCAATTTAGCTTCCGGGCTAGCTAAAAGCATTCAGTACTTC. The variable domain in full, with the rest retrieved from reference TRBV28 and TRBJ2-4, is DVKVTQSSRYLVKRTGEKVFLECVQDMDHENMFWYRQDPGLGLRLIYFSYDVKMKEKGDIPEGYSVSREKKERFSLILESASTNQTSMYLCASNLASGLAKSIQYFGAGTRLSVL.